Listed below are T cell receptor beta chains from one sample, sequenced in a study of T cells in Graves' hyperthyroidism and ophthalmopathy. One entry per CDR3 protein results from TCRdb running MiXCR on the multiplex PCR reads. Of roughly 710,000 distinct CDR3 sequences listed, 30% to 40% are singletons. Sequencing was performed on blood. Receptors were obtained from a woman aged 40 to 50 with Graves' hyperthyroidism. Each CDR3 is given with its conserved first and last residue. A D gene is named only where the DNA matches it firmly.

CDR3 protein: CASSPGGQIYGYTF
V gene: TRBV19
D gene: TRBD1
J gene: TRBJ1-2

CDR3 protein: CASSWATGIDYGYTF
V gene: TRBV7-2
D gene: NA
J gene: TRBJ1-2

CDR3 protein: CPSTGGAWYGYTF
V gene: TRBV2
D gene: TRBD1
J gene: TRBJ1-2

CDR3 protein: CSARDLGQSRELFF
V gene: TRBV20-1
D gene: NA
J gene: TRBJ1-4

CDR3 protein: CASSVRRIHTEAFF
V gene: TRBV12-3/TRBV12-4
D gene: NA
J gene: TRBJ1-1

CDR3 protein: CASSSYIGGTDTQYF
V gene: TRBV7-6
D gene: NA
J gene: TRBJ2-3

CDR3 protein: CASHVGQTAELFF
V gene: TRBV12-3/TRBV12-4
D gene: NA
J gene: TRBJ1-4

CDR3 protein: CASSPRGGEGSNQPQHF
V gene: TRBV6-6
D gene: NA
J gene: TRBJ1-5

CDR3 protein: CSARMRDIYEQYF
V gene: TRBV20-1
D gene: NA
J gene: TRBJ2-7

CDR3 protein: CASKFRAAAGGYTF
V gene: TRBV9
D gene: NA
J gene: TRBJ1-2

CDR3 protein: CASSQELRLTDF
V gene: TRBV7-9
D gene: NA
J gene: TRBJ1-2

CDR3 protein: CSTANYEQYF
V gene: TRBV29-1
D gene: NA
J gene: TRBJ2-7

CDR3 protein: CASNNPRDRRQETQYF
V gene: TRBV3-1
D gene: NA
J gene: TRBJ2-5

CDR3 protein: CASGPGDKGRTF
V gene: TRBV25-1
D gene: NA
J gene: TRBJ1-2

CDR3 protein: CASSHPLAGGDNGWRYEQYF
V gene: TRBV14
D gene: TRBD2
J gene: TRBJ2-7

CDR3 protein: CATSRVGVDRNQPQHF
V gene: TRBV15
D gene: NA
J gene: TRBJ1-5